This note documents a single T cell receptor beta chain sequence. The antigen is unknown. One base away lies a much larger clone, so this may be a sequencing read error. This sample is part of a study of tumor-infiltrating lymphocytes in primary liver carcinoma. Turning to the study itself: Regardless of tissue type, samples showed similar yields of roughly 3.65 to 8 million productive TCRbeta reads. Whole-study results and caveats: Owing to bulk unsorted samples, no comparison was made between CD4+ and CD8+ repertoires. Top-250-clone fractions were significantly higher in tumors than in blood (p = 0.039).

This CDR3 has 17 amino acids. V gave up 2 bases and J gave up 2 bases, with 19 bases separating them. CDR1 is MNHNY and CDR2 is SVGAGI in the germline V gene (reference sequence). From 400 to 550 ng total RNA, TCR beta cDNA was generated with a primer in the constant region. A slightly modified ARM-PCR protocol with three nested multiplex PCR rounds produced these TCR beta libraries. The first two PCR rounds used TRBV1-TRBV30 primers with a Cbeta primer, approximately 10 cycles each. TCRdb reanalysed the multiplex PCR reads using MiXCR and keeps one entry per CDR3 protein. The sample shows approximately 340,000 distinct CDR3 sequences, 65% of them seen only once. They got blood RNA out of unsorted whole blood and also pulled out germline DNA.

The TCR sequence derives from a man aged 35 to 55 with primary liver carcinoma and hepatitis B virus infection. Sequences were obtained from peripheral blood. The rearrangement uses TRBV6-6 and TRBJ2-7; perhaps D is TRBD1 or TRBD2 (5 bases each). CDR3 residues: CASSYGGRAGMAYEQYF. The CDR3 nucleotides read TGTGCCAGCAGTTACGGGGGTAGAGCAGGGATGGCCTACGAGCAGTACTTC.